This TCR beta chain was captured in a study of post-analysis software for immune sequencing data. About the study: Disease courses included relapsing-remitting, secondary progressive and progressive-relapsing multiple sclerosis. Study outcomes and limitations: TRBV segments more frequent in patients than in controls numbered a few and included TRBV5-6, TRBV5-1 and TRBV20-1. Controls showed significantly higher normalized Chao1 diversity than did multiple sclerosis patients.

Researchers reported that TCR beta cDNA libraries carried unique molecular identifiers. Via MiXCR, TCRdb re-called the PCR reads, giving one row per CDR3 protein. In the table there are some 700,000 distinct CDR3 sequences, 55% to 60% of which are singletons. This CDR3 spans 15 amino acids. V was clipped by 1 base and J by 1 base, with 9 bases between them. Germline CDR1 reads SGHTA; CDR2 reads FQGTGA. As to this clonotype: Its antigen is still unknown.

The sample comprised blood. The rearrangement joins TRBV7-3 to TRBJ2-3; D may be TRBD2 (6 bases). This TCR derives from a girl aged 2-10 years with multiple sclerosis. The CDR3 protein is CASSLMASGTDTQYF. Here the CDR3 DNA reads TGTGCCAGCAGCTTAATGGCTAGCGGCACAGATACGCAGTATTTT.